This paragraph reports one T cell receptor (beta chain). Germline V gene lookup returns CDR1 MNHEY and CDR2 SVGAGI. The CDR3 has 14 residues. V lost 8 bases, J lost 3 bases, and 17 bases lay in between. This sample stems from a study of blood T cell repertoires in COVID-19. Turning to the study itself: There were acute and convalescent COVID-19 samples, and they came from the United States, Italy and Spain.

Here immunoSEQ multiplex PCR was the method, and the copy in TCRdb shows in-frame clones only, minus some. This table holds under 200,000 clones, 86% found once. The rearrangement joins TRBV6-5 to TRBJ2-7; a weak D match, TRBD1 (6 bases). Sequenced input: PBMCs or T cells enriched from blood (not recorded which). The clonotype comes from a middle-aged man with acute COVID-19. CDR3 loop: CASSLSYRDYEQYF. For the CDR3, the DNA is TGTGCCAGCTCCCTCTCCTACAGGGACTACGAGCAGTACTTC.